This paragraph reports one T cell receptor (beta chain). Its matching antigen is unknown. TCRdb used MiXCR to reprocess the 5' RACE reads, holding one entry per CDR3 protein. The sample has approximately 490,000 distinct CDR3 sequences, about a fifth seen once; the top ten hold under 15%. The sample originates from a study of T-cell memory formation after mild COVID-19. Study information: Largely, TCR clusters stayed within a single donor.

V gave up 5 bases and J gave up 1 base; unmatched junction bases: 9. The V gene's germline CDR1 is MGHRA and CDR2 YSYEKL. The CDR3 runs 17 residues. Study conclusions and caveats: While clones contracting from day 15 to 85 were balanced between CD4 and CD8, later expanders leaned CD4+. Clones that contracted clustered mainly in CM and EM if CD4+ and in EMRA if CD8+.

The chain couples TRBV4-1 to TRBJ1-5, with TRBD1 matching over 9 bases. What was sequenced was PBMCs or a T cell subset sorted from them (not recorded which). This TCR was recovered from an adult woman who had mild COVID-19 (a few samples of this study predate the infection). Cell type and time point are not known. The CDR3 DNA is TGCGCCAGCAGCGCTCGGACAGGGGAATTGAGCAATCAGCCCCAGCATTTT. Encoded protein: CASSARTGELSNQPQHF.